This TCR beta chain originates from a study of T cells expressing NK-cell markers. Whole-study context: Obtained from sorted CD3+CD56+NKG2C+, CD3+CD56+NKG2C- and CD3+CD56-NKG2C+ T cells were the TCR beta repertoires.

TCRdb re-called the 5' RACE reads; every CDR3 protein appears as one record, without DNA. Its listing shows approximately 150,000 distinct CDR3 sequences. This CDR3 has 14 residues. Germline CDR1 and CDR2: MNHNS and SASEGT. The chain has TRBV6-1 and TRBJ1-3; the TRBD1 assignment by TCRdb is unverifiable without DNA. This clonotype originated in a woman aged 18 to 75 in good health. Sequenced input: blood T cells: a sorted CD56 or NKG2C T cell subset, CD4+ or CD8+ T cells, or bulk PBMC T cells (not recorded which). This chain's CDR3 is CASSWGVRGNTIYF.